One and the same sample provided the 15 T cell receptor beta chains below, sequenced in a study of cytomegalovirus exposure and HLA in healthy donors. The PCR had 60 Vbeta and 13 Jbeta primers. Profiling relied on immunoSEQ multiplex PCR, and the TCRdb table lists in-frame clones only, not all of them. The table shows 100,000 to 150,000 clones, with roughly a tenth occurring only once. The sequencing input was PBMCs. These receptors were collected from a woman aged 18 to 35 in good health and CMV-seropositive.

This clone appeared a few times. The chain carries TRBV28 and TRBJ2-5, with D possibly TRBD1 on 6 matching bases. The germline gives CDR1 MDHEN, CDR2 SYDVKM. With 10 bases removed from V and 4 bases from J, the gap between germline ends came to 13 bases. The CDR3 length is 12 residues. Here the CDR3 reads CAISSGVETQYF. In nucleotides, the CDR3 is TGTGCCATAAGTTCAGGGGTAGAGACCCAGTACTTC.

This clone showed up just a few times. This chain links TRBV12-2 with TRBJ1-4. TRBV12-2 is designated a pseudogene. This CDR3 is built from 16 residues. DNA of the CDR3: TGTGCAAGTCATAAAGACGGGGAAGCGACTAATGAAAAACTGTTTTTT. Translating it yields CASHKDGEATNEKLFF.

This chain connects TRBV6-1 to TRBJ2-1; D ambiguous. Germline V gene lookup returns CDR1 MNHNS and CDR2 SASEGT. With 3 bases removed from V and 2 bases from J, the gap between germline ends came to 8 bases. The CDR3 has 14 residues. The CDR3 spells CASSEAGAYNEQFF. The CDR3, as DNA: TGTGCCAGCAGTGAGGCTGGAGCCTACAATGAGCAGTTCTTC.

The chain combines TRBV18 with TRBJ1-4, with TRBD1 matching over 9 bases. The CDR3 totals 16 residues. V shed 3 bases, J shed 6 bases, and the junction held 8 bases outside the gene matches. Per germline, CDR1 KGHSH and CDR2 LQKENI. Here the CDR3 DNA reads TGTGCCAGCTCACCCCTACCGGGACAGGGCGATGAAAAACTGTTTTTT. It is translated as CASSPLPGQGDEKLFF. The complete variable domain, with remaining parts taken from reference TRBV18 and TRBJ1-4, reads NAGVMQNPRHLVRRRGQEARLRCSPMKGHSHVYWYRQLPEEGLKFMVYLQKENIIDESGMPKERFSAEFPKEGPSILRIQQVVRGDSAAYFCASSPLPGQGDEKLFFGSGTQLSVL.

In this sample, this clone turned up a few times. This rearrangement joins TRBV6-5 to TRBJ2-1, with D possibly matching TRBD1 (5 bases). The length of the CDR3 is 14 residues. Germline V gene lookup returns CDR1 MNHEY and CDR2 SVGAGI. V was shortened by 2 bases and J by 10 bases, with 15 bases between the two germline ends. The CDR3: CASSYGAGSGEQFF. Written as DNA, the CDR3 is TGTGCCAGCAGTTACGGGGCAGGGTCGGGCGAGCAGTTCTTC.

V gene TRBV28 combines with J gene TRBJ2-7; 8 positions match TRBD2. The CDR3 sequence is 14 residues long. Germline V gene sequence: CDR1 MDHEN, CDR2 SYDVKM. Trimming took 3 bases from V and 3 from J; bases not matched to a gene: 4. CDR3 DNA sequence: TGTGCCAGCAGTTTTAGCGGGACACACTACGAGCAGTACTTC. Its protein is CASSFSGTHYEQYF.

This clone was counted only a few times. J is TRBJ1-2 and V is TRBV18, with D maybe TRBD1 (6 bases). V was clipped by 3 bases and J by 8 bases, with 10 bases between them. CDR3 length: 12 residues. Germline CDR1 is KGHSH and CDR2 is LQKENI. The CDR3 spells CASSPQGQGYTF. DNA of the CDR3: TGTGCCAGCTCACCCCAGGGGCAAGGCTACACCTTC.

This clone has only a few counts. The rearrangement joins TRBV2 to TRBJ1-5; D not certain. The CDR3 consists of 14 residues. Germline CDR1 reads SNHLY; CDR2 reads FYNNEI. The V and J ends lost 6 bases and 0 bases respectively, with 9 bases between them. The CDR3 loop reads CASSPQYSNQPQHF. The CDR3 region has the DNA TGTGCCAGCAGCCCCCAGTATAGCAATCAGCCCCAGCATTTT. Full variable domain (remainder filled in from reference TRBV2 and TRBJ1-5): EPEVTQTPSHQVTQMGQEVILRCVPISNHLYFYWYRQILGQKVEFLVSFYNNEISEKSEIFDDQFSVERPDGSNFTLKIRSTKLEDSAMYFCASSPQYSNQPQHFGDGTRLSIL.

The rearrangement links TRBV25-1 to TRBJ2-1; 8 bases fit TRBD2. Germline CDR1 MGHDK, CDR2 SYGVNS. V was clipped by 3 bases and J by 7 bases; unmatched bases: 14. The CDR3 loop spans 17 amino acids. CDR3 DNA sequence: TGTGCCAGCAGTGAGACCCTTGTAGCGGGAAGGGGGAATGAGCAGTTCTTC. It is translated as CASSETLVAGRGNEQFF.

This clone was counted between two and nine times. In DNA form, the CDR3 reads TGTGCCAGCAGCTTCCAGGGGGCAGGGACCCAGTACTTC. Translated: CASSFQGAGTQYF. The chain has TRBV7-3 and TRBJ2-5; 8 nucleotides line up with TRBD1. Germline V gives CDR1 SGHTA, CDR2 FQGTGA. J lost 7 bases, V lost 3 bases, and 4 bases had no gene match. This CDR3 region has 13 residues.

V usage is TRBV28 and J usage is TRBJ1-1; possible D gene TRBD1, 6 bases. Looked up from germline, CDR1 is MDHEN and CDR2 is SYDVKM. The CDR3 is 14 residues long. V shed 7 bases and J shed 1 base, with 13 bases lying between them. DNA for the CDR3: TGTGCCAGCACCCCGGGACAACCGAACACTGAAGCTTTCTTT. Translated: CASTPGQPNTEAFF.

The chain employs TRBV30 and TRBJ2-5; 13 nucleotides match TRBD2. Germline V lookup: CDR1 GTSNPN, CDR2 SVGIG (reference sequence). The CDR3 has 16 residues. V dropped 0 bases and J dropped 7; count of bases not matched to a gene: 8. The CDR3 sequence: CAWSVFWTSGGRTQYF. In DNA form, the CDR3 reads TGTGCCTGGAGTGTATTTTGGACTAGCGGGGGCAGGACCCAGTACTTC.

A remark on this clone: The junction shows a germline mismatch at one end, possibly a read error. The chain employs TRBV7-2 and TRBJ1-1, with D possibly matching TRBD1 (5 bases). This CDR3 region has 14 residues. Germline V lookup: CDR1 SGHTA, CDR2 FQGNSA. CDR3 sequence (DNA): TGTGCCAGCAGCTTATCACAAATGGGGACTGAAGCTTTCTTC. It codes for CASSLSQMGTEAFF.

The gene calls are TRBV6-1 and TRBJ2-1; 8 positions agree with TRBD2. This CDR3 spans 13 amino acids. Trimming cost V 5 bases and J 10 bases; bases outside gene matches: 7. CDR1 is MNHNS and CDR2 is SASEGT in the germline V gene. The CDR3 sequence is CASSIGRGWEQFF. The CDR3 nucleotides are TGTGCCAGCAGTATCGGGAGGGGTTGGGAGCAGTTCTTC.

This clone was detected only a few times. The chain recombines TRBV5-8 with TRBJ2-5; 9 bases match TRBD1. Trimming cost V 3 bases and J 1 base; bases outside gene matches: 1. The CDR3 contains 14 residues. Germline CDR1 SGHTS, CDR2 YDEGEE. The CDR3 DNA follows: TGTGCCAGCAGCTGGGGACAGGGCCAAGAGACCCAGTACTTC. Protein sequence: CASSWGQGQETQYF. Based on the CDR3 plus reference TRBV5-8 and TRBJ2-5, the full variable domain is EAGVTQSPTHLIKTRGQQATLRCSPISGHTSVYWYQQALGLGLQFLLWYDEGEERNRGNFPPRFSGRQFPNYSSELNVNALELEDSALYLCASSWGQGQETQYFGPGTRLLVL.